This T cell receptor beta chain was sequenced for a study of molecular identifiers for immune sequencing clone quantification. Trimming left V 2 bases short and J 7 bases short, with 11 bases between. Germline V gene lookup returns CDR1 MNHEY and CDR2 SMNVEV (reference sequence). The CDR3 is 13 residues long. TCR libraries were built in bulk with a published protocol and specific TCR primers. MiXCR, run by TCRdb on the PCR reads, gives a single entry per CDR3 protein. The repertoire holds nearly 650,000 distinct CDR3 sequences, with roughly 23% as singletons. As CD8+CD4-CCR7+CD45RA+ cells, naive CD8 T cells were sorted.

The sequencing input was naive CD8+ T cells from blood, with Jurkat cell RNA spiked in. As for subset: FACS-sorted CD8+CD4-CCR7+CD45RA+ naive T cells. The clonotype originates from a human donor in good health. Some libraries in this study had Jurkat cell RNA spiked in. This chain uses TRBV27 with TRBJ1-2; D is unclear. CDR3 sequence: CASSLGRSCGYTF. CDR3 in DNA: TGTGCCAGCAGTTTAGGCCGCTCCTGTGGCTACACCTTC.